This T cell receptor (beta chain) came from a study of T cells in Graves' hyperthyroidism and ophthalmopathy. Concerning this clonotype itself: The antigen is undetermined. A much larger clone lies one base from this, so it may be a read error.

Study-level findings and limits: Blood also held most thyroid clonotypes expanded beyond 0.001.

Germline V gene sequence: CDR1 DFQATT, CDR2 SNEGSKA (reference sequence). J gave up 4 bases and V 6 bases, and 9 bases lay outside the gene matches. The CDR3 has 13 amino acids. The TCR beta CDR3 regions underwent amplification using RNA transcripts as the source. HTBI primers drove first-round RT-PCR of the TCR CDR3. TCRdb reprocessed the multiplex PCR reads with MiXCR, giving one entry per CDR3 protein. The table lists hundreds of thousands of distinct CDR3 sequences, about 14% of them singletons. An absence of ophthalmopathy progression within 18 months meant stable Graves' hyperthyroidism. Based on clinical symptoms, serum thyroxine and TRAb, thyroid ultrasound and orbital computed tomography, diagnoses were reached. The PBMCs were taken from more than 8 ml of fresh peripheral blood.

Source material: blood. The sequence came from a woman aged 18-30 years with Graves' hyperthyroidism. The V call is TRBV20-1, the J call TRBJ2-7; 7 nucleotides line up with TRBD2. The CDR3 DNA sequence: TGCAGTGCCCGACTAGCCTGTCAATACGAGCAGTACTTC. Translated: CSARLACQYEQYF.